This record looks at one T cell receptor beta chain sequence and its context. The table came from immunoSEQ multiplex PCR; TCRdb's copy has only in-frame clones and leaves some out. The profile shows some 9,200 clones, roughly 58% of them singletons. These data come from a study of tumour-infiltrating T cells in Burkitt lymphoma. Study summary: Survival, overall and progression-free, tracked with productive clonality.

V lost 6 bases to trimming and J lost 0 bases, with 5 bases between them. The germline V gene has CDR1 LNHDA and CDR2 SQIVND (reference sequence). The CDR3 has 12 residues. Input material: tumor tissue. The J gene is TRBJ1-2, the V gene TRBV19; perhaps TRBD1 as D (5 bases). This receptor was identified in a human donor with diffuse large B-cell lymphoma. CDR3 in DNA: TGTGCCAGTAGGGGACCTAACTATGGCTACACCTTC. Translating gives CASRGPNYGYTF.